Below are 20 T cell receptor beta chains sequenced from a single sample in a study of shared clonotypes between healthy human individuals (TCRdb year 2020). The receptor library was made with the immunoSEQ multiplex PCR assay. Drawn from immuneACCESS, this table holds only the in-frame rearrangements with V and J called that TCRdb kept. Clones are partly lost; checked studies trace under half to an unresolved V gene and leave the rest unexplained. In all, the sample holds under 1 million clones, and around 93% of those were seen once. The top ten clonotypes cover about 24% of the sample. CD8 naive samples were CD45RO-negative cells positively selected for CCR7, giving a CD45RA+CCR7+ population that excluded TemRA cells. Sequencing was carried out using naive CD8+ T cells sorted from blood. The sample's cell subset or site, from its label and the paper: CD45RA+CCR7+. These receptors originate from a man under 40 in good health.

The chain joins TRBV5-5 to TRBJ2-3; D might be TRBD1 (6 bases). The CDR3 covers 16 residues. Trimming took off 4 bases at V and 1 base at J, with 16 bases between the two ends. The germline V gene has CDR1 SGHKS and CDR2 YYEKEE (reference sequence). The CDR3 sequence is CASSRGTGLGTDTQYF. As DNA, the CDR3 is TGTGCCAGCAGCCGAGGTACAGGGTTAGGCACAGATACGCAGTATTTT.

This sequence joins TRBV28 and TRBJ2-7, with D possibly being TRBD2 (5 bases). Between the trimmed V and J ends, which lost 6 bases and 4 bases, there was a span of 19 bases. CDR1 and CDR2 (germline): MDHEN, SYDVKM. The CDR3 is 15 residues long. The CDR3: CASSPTLKGLYEQYF. Written as DNA, the CDR3 is TGTGCCAGCAGCCCCACACTAAAAGGACTTTACGAGCAGTACTTC.

The chain is built from TRBV7-2 and TRBJ2-1; 9 bases are a match to TRBD2. After removal of 1 base from V and 3 bases from J, the junction contained 1 base not matched to a gene. CDR3 length: 15 residues. CDR1 SGHTA and CDR2 FQGNSA come from the germline V gene. CDR3 loop: CASSLELAGYNEQFF. The DNA of the CDR3 is TGTGCCAGCAGCTTAGAACTAGCGGGCTACAATGAGCAGTTCTTC. The full variable domain, rest sourced from reference TRBV7-2 and TRBJ2-1, is GAGVSQSPSNKVTEKGKDVELRCDPISGHTALYWYRQSLGQGLEFLIYFQGNSAPDKSGLPSDRFSAERTGGSVSTLTIQRTQQEDSAVYLCASSLELAGYNEQFFGPGTRLTVL.

The chain uses TRBV27 and TRBJ1-5, with D tentatively TRBD1 (6 bases). There are 16 residues in the CDR3. Germline V gene sequence: CDR1 MNHEY, CDR2 SMNVEV (reference sequence). V gave up 5 bases and J gave up 4 bases, with 18 bases separating them. The chain's CDR3 is CASSTSGGLGNQPQHF. CDR3 bases: TGTGCCAGCAGTACATCCGGGGGGCTCGGGAATCAGCCCCAGCATTTT.

J is TRBJ1-5 and V is TRBV10-2, with 9 bases aligning to TRBD1. V lost 8 bases and J lost 6; bases outside the gene matches: 11. CDR3 length: 15 residues. Germline V gene data show CDR1 as WSHSY and CDR2 as SAAADI. DNA of the CDR3: TGCGCCAGCGGACCCTCGGGACAGGGCGTTCAGCCCCAGCATTTT. It yields the protein CASGPSGQGVQPQHF.

The chain links TRBV12-5 to TRBJ2-7, with D possibly TRBD2 on 6 matching bases. The CDR3 is 14 residues long. In germline, CDR1 is LGHNT, CDR2 FRNRAP. The germline V and J ends were trimmed by 7 bases and 7 bases, with 20 bases remaining between them. The CDR3 loop reads CASEGGRRESEQYF. CDR3 in DNA: TGTGCTAGTGAAGGTGGTAGGCGGGAATCAGAGCAGTACTTC.

The V call is TRBV28, the J call TRBJ2-1; tentative D call: TRBD2 (5 bases). Germline lookup yields CDR1 MDHEN and CDR2 SYDVKM. The ends were cut back, 5 bases at V and 0 bases at J, with 14 bases in the middle. The CDR3 covers 16 residues. Here the CDR3 DNA reads TGTGCCAGCAGTCCGTTTAGGGAGAGCTCCTACAATGAGCAGTTCTTC. It encodes CASSPFRESSYNEQFF.

The rearrangement uses TRBV13 and TRBJ1-1; D gene unclear. The CDR3 runs to 13 residues. Trimming left V 5 bases short and J 3 bases short, with 10 bases between. Looked up from germline, CDR1 is PRHDT and CDR2 is FYEKMQ (reference sequence). CDR3 sequence: CASSTRGHTEAFF. CDR3 coding DNA: TGTGCCAGCAGCACCCGGGGTCACACTGAAGCTTTCTTT. Full variable domain (rest looked up from reference TRBV13 and TRBJ1-1): AAGVIQSPRHLIKEKRETATLKCYPIPRHDTVYWYQQGPGQDPQFLISFYEKMQSDKGSIPDRFSAQQFSDYHSELNMSSLELGDSALYFCASSTRGHTEAFFGQGTRLTVV.

The chain joins TRBV7-9 to TRBJ2-7, with D uncertain. Germline CDR1 reads SEHNR; CDR2 reads FQNEAQ (reference sequence). The CDR3 loop spans 12 amino acids. The germline V and J ends were trimmed by 8 bases and 3 bases, with 11 bases remaining between them. CDR3 residues: CASRNSYYEQYF. The CDR3 bases are TGTGCCAGCCGCAACTCCTACTACGAGCAGTACTTC.

The J gene is TRBJ2-7, the V gene TRBV5-5; 10 bases map to TRBD1. This CDR3 has 14 residues. J gave up 3 bases and V 3 bases, and 3 bases lay outside the gene matches. Germline values: CDR1 SGHKS, CDR2 YYEKEE (reference sequence). The DNA for the CDR3 is TGTGCCAGCAGCTCCCGGACAGGGGGCTACGAGCAGTACTTC. Encoded protein: CASSSRTGGYEQYF.

The chain employs TRBV27 and TRBJ2-7; TRBD1 is a possible D gene (5 bases). Trimming removed 8 bases at V and 1 base at J, with 12 bases between. The CDR3 extends over 13 amino acids. Germline V CDR1 and CDR2: MNHEY, SMNVEV (reference sequence). The chain's CDR3 is CASAHRFSYEQYF. The CDR3 region has the DNA TGTGCCAGCGCACACAGGTTTTCCTACGAGCAGTACTTC.

This clone was counted once. The chain recombines TRBV27 with TRBJ2-2, with TRBD2 as a possible D gene (5 bases). The CDR3 is 16 residues long. V lost 3 bases and J 0 bases, leaving 11 bases between the germline ends. Germline CDR1 and CDR2: MNHEY and SMNVEV (reference sequence). The CDR3 spells CASSFGSVANTGELFF. CDR3 coding DNA: TGTGCCAGCAGTTTCGGTAGCGTAGCGAACACCGGGGAGCTGTTTTTT.

The V and J genes are TRBV5-1 and TRBJ2-6; 11 nucleotides line up with TRBD1. The CDR3 sequence is 19 residues long. J lost 3 bases, V lost 1 base, and 9 bases had no gene match. Germline loops: CDR1 SGHRS, CDR2 YFSETQ. CDR3 sequence: CASSLSPGQGAGGANVLTF. CDR3 coding DNA: TGCGCCAGCAGCTTGTCTCCCGGACAGGGGGCTGGTGGGGCCAACGTCCTGACTTTC.

J is TRBJ1-5 and V is TRBV15; D not certain. Deletions cut 1 base from V and 4 bases from J, with 8 bases between. Germline V CDR1 and CDR2: LNHNV, YYDKDF (reference sequence). The CDR3 is 14 amino acids. The chain's CDR3 is CATSRAGYNQPQHF. The DNA for the CDR3 is TGTGCCACCAGCAGAGCGGGGTATAATCAGCCCCAGCATTTT.

The chain couples TRBV7-6 to TRBJ1-2; 8 bases match TRBD1. Per germline, CDR1 SGHVS and CDR2 FNYEAQ. Unmatched junction bases numbered 4, after V lost 3 bases and J lost 4 bases. The CDR3 loop spans 14 amino acids. CDR3 coding DNA: TGTGCCAGCAGCTTCGACAGGGGCGCCTATGGCTACACCTTC. Translated, it gives CASSFDRGAYGYTF.

This chain uses TRBV5-1 with TRBJ2-5; no firm D call. The V gene lost 6 bases and the J gene lost 5 bases, with 20 bases spanning the gap. The CDR3 consists of 15 residues. Germline CDR1 reads SGHRS; CDR2 reads YFSETQ. Here the CDR3 DNA reads TGCGCCAGCACCGTGGGGTTAAGTGGCTGGGAGACCCAGTACTTC. Its protein is CASTVGLSGWETQYF. Drawing the rest from reference TRBV5-1 and TRBJ2-5, the complete variable domain is KAGVTQTPRYLIKTRGQQVTLSCSPISGHRSVSWYQQTPGQGLQFLFEYFSETQRNKGNFPGRFSGRQFSNSRSEMNVSTLELGDSALYLCASTVGLSGWETQYFGPGTRLLVL.

The chain links TRBV11-2 to TRBJ2-2; no firm D call. V was trimmed by 5 bases and J by 6 bases, leaving 7 bases between them. Germline CDR1 and CDR2: SGHAT and FQNNGV. This CDR3 is 12 amino acids long. Here the CDR3 reads CASSLPPGELFF. CDR3 coding DNA: TGTGCCAGCAGCCTACCGCCCGGGGAGCTGTTTTTT.

This clone has a count of ten or more. The V and J genes are TRBV4-1 and TRBJ2-3; D is undetermined. Germline CDR1 and CDR2: MGHRA and YSYEKL. This CDR3 is 13 amino acids long. Deletions cut 5 bases from V and 1 base from J, with 7 bases between. The DNA for the CDR3 is TGCGCCAGCAGCGGGCCTGGCACAGATACGCAGTATTTT. Residues: CASSGPGTDTQYF.

The chain is built from TRBV4-2 and TRBJ2-7; D may correspond to TRBD1 or TRBD2 (6 bases each). The CDR3 runs to 12 residues. Trimming cost V 3 bases and J 7 bases, with 10 bases left between them. The V gene's germline CDR1 is LGHNA and CDR2 YNFKEQ. The CDR3: CASSHGGGEQYF. DNA for the CDR3: TGTGCCAGCAGCCACGGAGGGGGGGAGCAGTACTTC.

CDR3 sequence: CASTGRTGTVTGELFF. DNA of the CDR3: TGTGCCAGCACTGGGCGGACGGGAACCGTCACCGGGGAGCTGTTTTTT. The chain combines TRBV9 with TRBJ2-2; D is perhaps TRBD2 (5 bases). This CDR3 region has 16 residues. The germline gives CDR1 SGDLS, CDR2 YYNGEE. V was cut by 6 bases and J by 4 bases, with 19 bases left in between. The whole variable domain, remainder taken from reference TRBV9 and TRBJ2-2, is DSGVTQTPKHLITATGQRVTLRCSPRSGDLSVYWYQQSLDQGLQFLIQYYNGEERAKGNILERFSAQQFPDLHSELNLSSLELGDSALYFCASTGRTGTVTGELFFGEGSRLTVL.